This T cell receptor (beta chain) was recovered during a study of blood T cell repertoires in COVID-19. Study background: Researchers got acute and convalescent COVID-19 samples from the United States, Italy and Spain.

This clone was observed once. The method was immunoSEQ multiplex PCR; TCRdb's version includes in-frame clones alone and lacks a portion of them. The sample has 70,000 to 95,000 clones; roughly 88% are singletons. CDR1 and CDR2 (germline): SNHLY, FYNNEI. Trimming stripped 10 bases from V and 1 base from J, with 13 bases between. The CDR3 contains 13 residues. The chain combines TRBV2 with TRBJ1-1; possibly TRBD1 for D (6 bases). The sequence derives from a woman of 80 years or more with acute or convalescent COVID-19. The sequenced sample consisted of peripheral blood. Here the CDR3 DNA reads TGTGCCAACCTGCAGGGGCAGAACACTGAAGCTTTCTTT. Protein sequence: CANLQGQNTEAFF.